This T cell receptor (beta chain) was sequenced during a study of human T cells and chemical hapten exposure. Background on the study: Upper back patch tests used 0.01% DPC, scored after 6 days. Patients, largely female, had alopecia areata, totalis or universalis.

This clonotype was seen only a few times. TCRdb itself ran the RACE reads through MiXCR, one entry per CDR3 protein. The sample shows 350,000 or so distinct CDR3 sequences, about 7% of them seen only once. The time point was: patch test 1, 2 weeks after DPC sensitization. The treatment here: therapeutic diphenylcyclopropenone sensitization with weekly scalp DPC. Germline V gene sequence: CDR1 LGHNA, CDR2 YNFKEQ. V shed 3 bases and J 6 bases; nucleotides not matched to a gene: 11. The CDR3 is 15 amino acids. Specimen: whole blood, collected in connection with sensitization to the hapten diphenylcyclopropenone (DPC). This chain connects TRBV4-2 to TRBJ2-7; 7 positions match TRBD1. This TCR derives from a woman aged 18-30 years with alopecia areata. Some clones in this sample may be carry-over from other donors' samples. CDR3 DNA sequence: TGTGCCAGCAGCCAGCGAGACAGGGACGAGCGCGAGCAGTACTTC. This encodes CASSQRDRDEREQYF.